This TCR beta chain was sequenced in a study of technical replicates of blood from a handful of donors. Germline values: CDR1 MDHEN, CDR2 SYDVKM. Trimming cost V 2 bases and J 6 bases; bases outside gene matches: 6. The CDR3 has 15 residues. Sequencing was performed with immunoSEQ multiplex PCR; in TCRdb, only in-frame clones are kept and a portion is missing. The sample has more than 70,000 clones; 93% are singletons. The chain is built from TRBV28 and TRBJ2-3; 9 bases agree with TRBD2. The specimen sequenced was T cells isolated from PBMCs. This receptor was taken from a human donor in good health. CDR3 sequence reads: CASSLAGGGRDTQYF. CDR3 coding DNA: TGTGCCAGCAGTTTAGCGGGAGGGGGGAGGGATACGCAGTATTTT.